This T cell receptor beta chain was observed in a study of T cells after yellow fever vaccination. Study-level information: Those fractions that held only low numbers of cells were prepared using the SMART-Seq v4 Ultra Low Input RNA kit.

TCRdb independently ran MiXCR on the 5' RACE reads; one entry per CDR3 protein. The repertoire holds more than 300,000 distinct CDR3 sequences, with around 10% as singletons. The CDR3 has 14 amino acids. J gave up 3 bases and V 8 bases, and 10 bases lay outside the gene matches. CDR1 and CDR2 (germline): MNHEY, SMNVEV (reference sequence). Regarding this clonotype: What it binds is not known.

Study-level results: When the response was secondary, it was weaker but reached its peak faster, day 5 versus 15.

This receptor was identified in a man aged 18 to 30 who received the YFV17D yellow fever vaccine. Sample: CD4+ T cells sorted from PBMCs, taken 45 days after the yellow fever booster vaccination. This sequence joins TRBV27 and TRBJ2-7, with 7 bases matching TRBD2. DNA of the CDR3: TGTGCCAGCCAGAGACTAGCAGGAGACTACGAGCAGTACTTC. It codes for CASQRLAGDYEQYF.